This TCR beta chain was recorded in a study of shared T cell receptors in the human thymus. Profiled with immunoSEQ multiplex PCR; TCRdb holds only in-frame clones, not every one. The sample lists roughly 710,000 clones, approximately 85% occurring once. These data also formed part of another study, on human thymus T cells. This second study notes: Healthy Finnish infants undergoing corrective surgery for congenital heart defects provided the donor material. It was from resections taken during corrective heart surgery that the thymus tissue came. Apparent bias marked the V and J gene usage of thymic and blood repertoires. Thymic repertoires overlap heavily among unrelated individuals, related research has reported.

The sequence derives from a girl less than two years old with a congenital heart defect. Sequencing used thymocytes.

The CDR3 nucleotides read TGCGCCAGCAACGTCAAGCCCGGTCCCACGGCCAAAAACATTCAGTACTTC. Translation: CASNVKPGPTAKNIQYF. V gene TRBV5-1 combines with J gene TRBJ2-4; D unclear. From germline, CDR1 is SGHRS and CDR2 YFSETQ. CDR3 size: 17 residues. With 6 bases removed from V and 1 base from J, the gap between germline ends came to 20 bases.